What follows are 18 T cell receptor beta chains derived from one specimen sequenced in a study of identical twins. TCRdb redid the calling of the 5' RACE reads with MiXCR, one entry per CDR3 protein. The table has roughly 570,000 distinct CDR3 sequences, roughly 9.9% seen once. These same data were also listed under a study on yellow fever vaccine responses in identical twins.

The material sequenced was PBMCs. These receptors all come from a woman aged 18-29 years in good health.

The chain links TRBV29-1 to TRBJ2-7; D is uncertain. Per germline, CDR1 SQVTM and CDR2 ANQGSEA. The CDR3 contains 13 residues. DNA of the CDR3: TGCTGCGGTCGCAAAGGCGGTTCCTACGAGCAGTACTTC. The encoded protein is CCGRKGGSYEQYF.

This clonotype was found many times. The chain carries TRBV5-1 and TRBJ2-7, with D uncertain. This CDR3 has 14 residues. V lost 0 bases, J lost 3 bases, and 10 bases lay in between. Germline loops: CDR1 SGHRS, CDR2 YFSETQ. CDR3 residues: CASSLVPGVYEQYF. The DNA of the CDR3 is TGCGCCAGCAGCTTGGTCCCAGGAGTCTACGAGCAGTACTTC.

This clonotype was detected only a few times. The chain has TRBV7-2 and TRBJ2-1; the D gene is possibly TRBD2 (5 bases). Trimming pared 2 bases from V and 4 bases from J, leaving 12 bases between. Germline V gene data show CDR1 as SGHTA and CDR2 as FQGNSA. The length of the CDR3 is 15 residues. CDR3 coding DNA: TGTGCCAGCAGCTTATACCGGGAAGGTTACAATGAGCAGTTCTTC. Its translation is CASSLYREGYNEQFF. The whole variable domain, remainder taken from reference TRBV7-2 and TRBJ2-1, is GAGVSQSPSNKVTEKGKDVELRCDPISGHTALYWYRQSLGQGLEFLIYFQGNSAPDKSGLPSDRFSAERTGGSVSTLTIQRTQQEDSAVYLCASSLYREGYNEQFFGPGTRLTVL.

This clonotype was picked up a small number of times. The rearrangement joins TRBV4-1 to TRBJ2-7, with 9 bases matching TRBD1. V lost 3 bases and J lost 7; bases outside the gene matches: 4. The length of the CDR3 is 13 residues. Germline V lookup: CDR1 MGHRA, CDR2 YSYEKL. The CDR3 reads CASSHPTGGEQYF. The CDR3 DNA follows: TGCGCCAGCAGCCATCCGACAGGGGGTGAGCAGTACTTC.

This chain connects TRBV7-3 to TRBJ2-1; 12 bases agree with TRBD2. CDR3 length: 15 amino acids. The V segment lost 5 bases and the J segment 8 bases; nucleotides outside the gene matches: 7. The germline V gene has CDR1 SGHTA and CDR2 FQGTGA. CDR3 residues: CASSPSGGAFDEQFF. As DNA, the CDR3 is TGTGCCAGCAGCCCTAGCGGGGGGGCATTCGATGAGCAGTTCTTC. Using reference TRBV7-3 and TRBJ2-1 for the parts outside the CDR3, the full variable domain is GAGVSQTPSNKVTEKGKYVELRCDPISGHTALYWYRQSLGQGPEFLIYFQGTGAADDSGLPNDRFFAVRPEGSVSTLKIQRTERGDSAVYLCASSPSGGAFDEQFFGPGTRLTVL.

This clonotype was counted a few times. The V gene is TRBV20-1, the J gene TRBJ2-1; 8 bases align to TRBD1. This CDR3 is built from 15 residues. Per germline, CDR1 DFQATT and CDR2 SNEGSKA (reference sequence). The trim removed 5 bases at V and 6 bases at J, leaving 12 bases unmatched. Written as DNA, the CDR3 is TGCAGTGCTGGGCCAGGGGGCTTATCGGTCAATGAGCAGTTCTTC. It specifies CSAGPGGLSVNEQFF.

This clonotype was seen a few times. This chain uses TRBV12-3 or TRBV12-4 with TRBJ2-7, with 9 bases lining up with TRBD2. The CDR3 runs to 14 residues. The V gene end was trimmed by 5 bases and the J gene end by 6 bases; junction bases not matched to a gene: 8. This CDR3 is CASSGTSSVGEQYF. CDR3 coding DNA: TGTGCCAGCAGTGGGACTAGCTCTGTGGGCGAGCAGTACTTC.

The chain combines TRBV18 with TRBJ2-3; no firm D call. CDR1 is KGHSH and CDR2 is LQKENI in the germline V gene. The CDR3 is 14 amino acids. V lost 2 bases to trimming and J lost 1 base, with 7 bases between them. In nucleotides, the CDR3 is TGTGCCAGCTCACCAACCCCTGGCACAGATACGCAGTATTTT. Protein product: CASSPTPGTDTQYF.

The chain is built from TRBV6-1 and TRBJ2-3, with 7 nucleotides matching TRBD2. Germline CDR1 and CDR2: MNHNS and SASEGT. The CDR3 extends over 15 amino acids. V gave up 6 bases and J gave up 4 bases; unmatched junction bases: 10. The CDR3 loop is CASSRGAGVADTQYF. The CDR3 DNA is TGTGCCAGCAGCCGGGGCGCGGGAGTAGCAGATACGCAGTATTTT.

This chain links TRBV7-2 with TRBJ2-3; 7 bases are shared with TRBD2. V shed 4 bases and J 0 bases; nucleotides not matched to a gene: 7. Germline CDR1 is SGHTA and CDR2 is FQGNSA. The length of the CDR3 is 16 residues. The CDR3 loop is CASSWAERGSTDTQYF. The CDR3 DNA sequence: TGTGCCAGCAGCTGGGCGGAGCGGGGTAGCACAGATACGCAGTATTTT. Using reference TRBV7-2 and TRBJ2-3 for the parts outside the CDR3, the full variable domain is GAGVSQSPSNKVTEKGKDVELRCDPISGHTALYWYRQSLGQGLEFLIYFQGNSAPDKSGLPSDRFSAERTGGSVSTLTIQRTQQEDSAVYLCASSWAERGSTDTQYFGPGTRLTVL.

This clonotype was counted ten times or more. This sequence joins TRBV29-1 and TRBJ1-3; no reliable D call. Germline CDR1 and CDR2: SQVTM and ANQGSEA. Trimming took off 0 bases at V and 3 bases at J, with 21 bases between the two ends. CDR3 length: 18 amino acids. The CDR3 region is CSVEDLRQAPGVGNTIYF. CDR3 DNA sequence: TGCAGCGTTGAAGATCTTCGGCAGGCACCTGGGGTTGGAAACACCATATATTTT.

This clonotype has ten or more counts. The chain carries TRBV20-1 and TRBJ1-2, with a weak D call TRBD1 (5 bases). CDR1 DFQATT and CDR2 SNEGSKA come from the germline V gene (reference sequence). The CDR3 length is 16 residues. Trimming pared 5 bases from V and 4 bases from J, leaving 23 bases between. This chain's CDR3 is CSAQEAIPGRFYGYTF. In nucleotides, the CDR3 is TGCAGTGCTCAAGAAGCGATCCCGGGACGGTTCTATGGCTACACCTTC.

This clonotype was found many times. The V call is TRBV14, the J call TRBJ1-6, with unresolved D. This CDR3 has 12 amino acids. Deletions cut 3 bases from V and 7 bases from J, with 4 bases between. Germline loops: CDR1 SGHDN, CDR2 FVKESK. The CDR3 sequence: CASSHWNSPLHF. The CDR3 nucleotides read TGTGCCAGCAGCCACTGGAATTCACCCCTCCACTTT.

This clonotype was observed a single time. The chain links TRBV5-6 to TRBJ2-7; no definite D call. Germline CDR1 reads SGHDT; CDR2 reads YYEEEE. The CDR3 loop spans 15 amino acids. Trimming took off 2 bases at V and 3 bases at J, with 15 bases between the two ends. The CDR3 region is CASSFQVDPSYEQYF. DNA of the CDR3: TGTGCCAGCAGCTTCCAAGTCGATCCTAGCTACGAGCAGTACTTC.

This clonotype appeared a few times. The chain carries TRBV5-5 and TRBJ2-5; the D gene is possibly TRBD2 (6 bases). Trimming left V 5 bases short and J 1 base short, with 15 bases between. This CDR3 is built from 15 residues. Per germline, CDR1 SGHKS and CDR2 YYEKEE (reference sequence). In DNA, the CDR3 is TGTGCCAGCAGGGCGGGACGGAATGTCCAAGAGACCCAGTACTTC. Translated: CASRAGRNVQETQYF.

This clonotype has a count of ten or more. The CDR3 protein is CASSLVGVGFRSTEAFF. CDR3 nucleotide sequence: TGTGCCAGCAGTTTAGTTGGGGTTGGGTTTAGGAGCACTGAAGCTTTCTTT. The chain carries TRBV12-3 or TRBV12-4 and TRBJ1-1; D unclear. The CDR3 is made up of 17 amino acids. With 1 base removed from V and 4 bases from J, the gap between germline ends came to 19 bases.

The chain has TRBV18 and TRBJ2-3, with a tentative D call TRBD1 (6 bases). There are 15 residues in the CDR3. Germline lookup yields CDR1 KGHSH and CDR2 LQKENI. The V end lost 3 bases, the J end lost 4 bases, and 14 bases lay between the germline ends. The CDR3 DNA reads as TGTGCCAGCTCACCTTTGCCAGGGGACCCAGATACGCAGTATTTT. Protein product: CASSPLPGDPDTQYF. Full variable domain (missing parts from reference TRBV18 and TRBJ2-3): NAGVMQNPRHLVRRRGQEARLRCSPMKGHSHVYWYRQLPEEGLKFMVYLQKENIIDESGMPKERFSAEFPKEGPSILRIQQVVRGDSAAYFCASSPLPGDPDTQYFGPGTRLTVL.

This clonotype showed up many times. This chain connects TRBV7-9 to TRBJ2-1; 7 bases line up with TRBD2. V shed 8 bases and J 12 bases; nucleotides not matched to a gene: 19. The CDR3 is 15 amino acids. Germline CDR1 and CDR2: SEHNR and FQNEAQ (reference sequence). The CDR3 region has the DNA TGTGCCAGCCACCAGGGCAGTTTGTACTCGGGGGGGCAGTTCTTC. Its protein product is CASHQGSLYSGGQFF.